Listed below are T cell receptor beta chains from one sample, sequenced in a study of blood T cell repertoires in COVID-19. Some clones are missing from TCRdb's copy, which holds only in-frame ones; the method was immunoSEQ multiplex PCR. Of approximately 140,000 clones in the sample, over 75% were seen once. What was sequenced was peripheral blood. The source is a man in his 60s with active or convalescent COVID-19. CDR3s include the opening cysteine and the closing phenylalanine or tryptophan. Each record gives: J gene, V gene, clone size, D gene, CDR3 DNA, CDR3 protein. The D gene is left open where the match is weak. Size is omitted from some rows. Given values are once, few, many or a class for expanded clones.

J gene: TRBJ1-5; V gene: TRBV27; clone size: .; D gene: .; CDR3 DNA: TGTGCCAGCAGGCCGAAGGGAAAGGGGCAGCCCCAGCATTTT; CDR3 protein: CASRPKGKGQPQHF
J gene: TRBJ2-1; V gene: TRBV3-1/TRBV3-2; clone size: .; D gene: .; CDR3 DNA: TGTGCCAGCAGCCTTTGGGACTTGCAGAATGAGCAGTTCTTC; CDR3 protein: CASSLWDLQNEQFF
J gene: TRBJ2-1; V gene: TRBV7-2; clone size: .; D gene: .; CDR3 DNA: TGTGCCAGCAGCCCTAGGACGGGGAACAATGAGCAGTTCTTC; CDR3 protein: CASSPRTGNNEQFF
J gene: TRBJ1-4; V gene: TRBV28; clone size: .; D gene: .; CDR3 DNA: TGTGCCAGCAGTTTGGCCTCCCTTAGCGCTAATGAAAAACTGTTTTTT; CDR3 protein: CASSLASLSANEKLFF
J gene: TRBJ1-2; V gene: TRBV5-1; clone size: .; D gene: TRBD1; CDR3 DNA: TGCGCCAGCAGCACCTCACCCACAGGGGGCGGCTACACCTTC; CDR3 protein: CASSTSPTGGGYTF
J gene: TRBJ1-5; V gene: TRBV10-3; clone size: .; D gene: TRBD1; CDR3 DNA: TGTGCCATCACTGACAGGGTCGATCAGCCCCAGCATTTT; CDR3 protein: CAITDRVDQPQHF
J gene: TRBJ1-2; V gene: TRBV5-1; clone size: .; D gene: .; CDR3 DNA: TGCGCCAGCAGCTTGGAGGGGAACTATGGCTACACCTTC; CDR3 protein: CASSLEGNYGYTF
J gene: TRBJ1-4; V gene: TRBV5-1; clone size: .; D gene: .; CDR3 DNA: TGCGCCAGCAGCGTCACCGGGACTCTAGTTGAAAAACTGTTTTTT; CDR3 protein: CASSVTGTLVEKLFF
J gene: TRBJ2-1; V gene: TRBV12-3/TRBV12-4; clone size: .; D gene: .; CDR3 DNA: TGTGCCAGCACCGAGGTTGACGAGCAGTTCTTC; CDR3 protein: CASTEVDEQFF
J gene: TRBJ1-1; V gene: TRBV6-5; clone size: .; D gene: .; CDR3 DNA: TGTGCCAGCAGGTCCAGTACGGGAGGGACTGAAGCTTTCTTT; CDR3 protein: CASRSSTGGTEAFF
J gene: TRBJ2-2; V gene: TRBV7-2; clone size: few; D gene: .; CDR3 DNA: TGTGCCAGCAGGACCCCAGGGGTCGGGGAGCTGTTTTTT; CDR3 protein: CASRTPGVGELFF
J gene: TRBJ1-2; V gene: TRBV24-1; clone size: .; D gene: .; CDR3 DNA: TGTGCCACCAGTGACCAATCACAGGGTAGCTATGGCTACACCTTC; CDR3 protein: CATSDQSQGSYGYTF
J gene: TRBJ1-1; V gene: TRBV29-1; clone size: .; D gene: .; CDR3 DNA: TGCAGCGTTGATTACGGTTTTATGAACACTGAAGCTTTCTTT; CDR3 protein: CSVDYGFMNTEAFF
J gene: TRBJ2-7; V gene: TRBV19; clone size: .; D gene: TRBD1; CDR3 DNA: TGTGCCAGTAGAACCTACAGGGGAAGCTCCTACGAGCAGTACTTC; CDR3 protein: CASRTYRGSSYEQYF
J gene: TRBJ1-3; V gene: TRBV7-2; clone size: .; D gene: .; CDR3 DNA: TGTGCCAGCAGCTTAAATGTCGGTTACGCATCTGGAAACACCATATATTTT; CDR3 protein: CASSLNVGYASGNTIYF
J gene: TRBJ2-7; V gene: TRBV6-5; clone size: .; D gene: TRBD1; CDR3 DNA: TGTGCCAGCAGTTCCTCCGGGACAGGTAACTACGAGCAGTACTTC; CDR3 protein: CASSSSGTGNYEQYF
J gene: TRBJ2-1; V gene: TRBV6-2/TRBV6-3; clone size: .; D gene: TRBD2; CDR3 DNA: TGTGCCAGCAGTTACTCTAGCGGGAGTTGGAATGAGCAGTTCTTC; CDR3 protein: CASSYSSGSWNEQFF
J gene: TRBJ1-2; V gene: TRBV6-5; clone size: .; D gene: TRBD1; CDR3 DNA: TGTGCCAGCAGTCCAAACAGGGGCTATGGCTACACCTTC; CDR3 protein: CASSPNRGYGYTF
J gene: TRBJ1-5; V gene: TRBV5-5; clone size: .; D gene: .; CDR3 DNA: TGTGCCAGCGGAAAGACAGGTCAGCCCCAGCATTTT; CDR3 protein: CASGKTGQPQHF
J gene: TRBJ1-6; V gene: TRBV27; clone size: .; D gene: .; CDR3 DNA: TGTGCCAGCAGTTTAAGCAGGGCCTATAATTCACCCCTCCACTTT; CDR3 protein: CASSLSRAYNSPLHF
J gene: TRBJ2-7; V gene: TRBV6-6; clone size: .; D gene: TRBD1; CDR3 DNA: TGTGCCAGCAGTTCCCGGGACAGGGGCCACGAGCAGTACTTC; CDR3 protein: CASSSRDRGHEQYF
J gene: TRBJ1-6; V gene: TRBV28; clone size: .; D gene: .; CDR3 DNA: TGTGCCAGCAGTCCTATCCTTAATTCACCCCTCCACTTT; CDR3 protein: CASSPILNSPLHF
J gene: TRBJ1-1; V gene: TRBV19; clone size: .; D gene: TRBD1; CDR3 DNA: TGTGCCAGTACTAAAGGACAGGGGCGAATGAACACTGAAGCTTTCTTT; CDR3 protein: CASTKGQGRMNTEAFF
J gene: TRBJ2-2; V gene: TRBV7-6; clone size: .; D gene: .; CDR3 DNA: TGTGCCAGCAGCTCATACACCGGGGAGCTGTTTTTT; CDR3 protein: CASSSYTGELFF
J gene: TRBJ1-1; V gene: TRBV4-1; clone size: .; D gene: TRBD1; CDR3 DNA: TGCGCCAGCAGCCAAGTAACAGGGGCAATGAACACTGAAGCTTTCTTT; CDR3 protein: CASSQVTGAMNTEAFF
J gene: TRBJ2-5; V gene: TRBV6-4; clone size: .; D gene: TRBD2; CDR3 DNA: TGTGCCAGCAGTGACTCGTTTACCCTAGCGGGAGTAGAGACCCAGTACTTC; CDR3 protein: CASSDSFTLAGVETQYF
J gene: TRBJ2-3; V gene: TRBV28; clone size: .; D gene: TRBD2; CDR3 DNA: TGTGCCAGCGGACCTACTAGCGGATACACAGATACGCAGTATTTT; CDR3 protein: CASGPTSGYTDTQYF
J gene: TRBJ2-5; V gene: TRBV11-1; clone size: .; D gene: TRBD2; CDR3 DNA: TGTGCCAGCAGCTCCGTGGGACTAAAGACCCAGTACTTC; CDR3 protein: CASSSVGLKTQYF
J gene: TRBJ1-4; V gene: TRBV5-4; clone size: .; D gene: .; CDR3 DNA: TGTGCCAGCAGACCGAACACGGGGGATAAACTGTTTTTT; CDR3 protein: CASRPNTGDKLFF
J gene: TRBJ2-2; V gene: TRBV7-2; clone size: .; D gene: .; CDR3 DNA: TGTGCCAGCAGCGGGATAGCGGCCGGGGAGCTGTTTTTT; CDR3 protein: CASSGIAAGELFF
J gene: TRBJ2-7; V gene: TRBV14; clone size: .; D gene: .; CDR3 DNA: TGTGCCAGCAGCCAACAGGGGAACTACGAGCAGTACTTC; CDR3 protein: CASSQQGNYEQYF
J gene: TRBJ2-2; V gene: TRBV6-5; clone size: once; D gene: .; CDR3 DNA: TGTGCCAGCAGCAACAGAGGAGGGACCGGGGAGCTGTTTTTT; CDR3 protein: CASSNRGGTGELFF
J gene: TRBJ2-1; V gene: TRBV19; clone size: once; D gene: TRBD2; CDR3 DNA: TGTGCCAGTAGTAGGCACCTAGCGGGAGGGAGCTCCTACAATGAGCAGTTCTTC; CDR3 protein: CASSRHLAGGSSYNEQFF
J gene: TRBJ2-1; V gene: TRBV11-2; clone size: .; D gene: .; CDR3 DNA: TGTGCCAGCAGCTTAACCCAGAATGAGCAGTTCTTC; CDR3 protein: CASSLTQNEQFF
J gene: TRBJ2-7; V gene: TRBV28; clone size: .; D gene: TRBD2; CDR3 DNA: TGTGCCAGCCTTAGCGGGAACCCCTACGAGCAGTACTTC; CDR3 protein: CASLSGNPYEQYF
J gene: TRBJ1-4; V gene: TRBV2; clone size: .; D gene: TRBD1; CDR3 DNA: TGTGCCAGCAGTTGGACAGGGGGGGGTGAAAAACTGTTTTTT; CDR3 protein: CASSWTGGGEKLFF
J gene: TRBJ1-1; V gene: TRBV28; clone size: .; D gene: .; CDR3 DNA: TGTGCCAGCAGGGTCAGGGAGGGAGCTTTCTTT; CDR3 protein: CASRVREGAFF
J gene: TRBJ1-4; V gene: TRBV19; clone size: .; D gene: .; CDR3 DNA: TGTGCCAGTAGTAGGGCCAGAGGACAGACGAATGAAAAACTGTTTTTT; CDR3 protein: CASSRARGQTNEKLFF
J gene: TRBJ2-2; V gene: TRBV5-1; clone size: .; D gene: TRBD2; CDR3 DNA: TGCGCCAGCAAGGGACTAGCGGGTAACACCGGGGAGCTGTTTTTT; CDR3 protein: CASKGLAGNTGELFF
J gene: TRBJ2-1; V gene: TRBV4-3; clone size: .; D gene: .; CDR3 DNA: TGCGCCAGCAGCCAAGTCCAAAGGGGTTACAATGAGCAGTTCTTC; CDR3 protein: CASSQVQRGYNEQFF
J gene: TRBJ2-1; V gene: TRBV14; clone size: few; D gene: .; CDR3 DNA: TGTGCCAGCAGCCAAGTTCTTTCTAGGCAGTTCTTC; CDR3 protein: CASSQVLSRQFF
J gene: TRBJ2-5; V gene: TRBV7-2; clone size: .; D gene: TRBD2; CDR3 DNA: TGTGCCAGCAGCTTTGGGACTAGCGGGATCGGGAAGACCCAGTACTTC; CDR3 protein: CASSFGTSGIGKTQYF
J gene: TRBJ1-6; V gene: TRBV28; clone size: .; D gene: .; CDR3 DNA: TGTGCCAGCAGTTTGTTCAGCGAAGGTTCACCCCTCCACTTT; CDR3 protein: CASSLFSEGSPLHF
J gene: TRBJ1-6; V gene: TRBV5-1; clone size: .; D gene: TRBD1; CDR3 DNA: TGCGCCAGCAGCAGGGACAGGGGGCAGGGCCGGCGGTCACCCCTCCACTTT; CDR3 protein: CASSRDRGQGRRSPLHF
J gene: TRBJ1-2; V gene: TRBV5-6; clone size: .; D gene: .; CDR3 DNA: TGTGCCAGCAGCTCCCGCGACACTAACTATGGCTACACCTTC; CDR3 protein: CASSSRDTNYGYTF
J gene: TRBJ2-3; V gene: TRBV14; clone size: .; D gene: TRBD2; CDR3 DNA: TGTGCCAGCAGCCCTGGACTAGCGGGGTACACAGATACGCAGTATTTT; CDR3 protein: CASSPGLAGYTDTQYF
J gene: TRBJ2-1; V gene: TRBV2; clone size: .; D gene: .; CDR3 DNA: TGTGCCAGCCTACGGGACAATCCTTCCTACAATGAGCAGTTCTTC; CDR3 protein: CASLRDNPSYNEQFF
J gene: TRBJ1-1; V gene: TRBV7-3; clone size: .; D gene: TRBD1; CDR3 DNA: TGTGCCAGCAGCTTGACAGGGGGCACTGAAGCTTTCTTT; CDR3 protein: CASSLTGGTEAFF
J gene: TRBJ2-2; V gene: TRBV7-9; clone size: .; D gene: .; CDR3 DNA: TGTGCCAGCAGCCAGGAGGCAAACACCGGGGAGCTGTTTTTT; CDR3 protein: CASSQEANTGELFF
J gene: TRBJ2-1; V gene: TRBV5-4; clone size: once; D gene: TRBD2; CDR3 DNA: TGTGCCAGCAAGGTAGCGGGAGAACATGAGCAGTTCTTC; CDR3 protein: CASKVAGEHEQFF
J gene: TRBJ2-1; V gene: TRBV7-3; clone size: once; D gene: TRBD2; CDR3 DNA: TGTGCCAGCAGCTTAGGGGCGGGACTAGCTTACAATGAGCAGTTCTTC; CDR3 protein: CASSLGAGLAYNEQFF
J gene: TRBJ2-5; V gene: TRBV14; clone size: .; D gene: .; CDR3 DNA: TGTGCCAGCAGCCAAGCGGGGACCCAGTACTTC; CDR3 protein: CASSQAGTQYF
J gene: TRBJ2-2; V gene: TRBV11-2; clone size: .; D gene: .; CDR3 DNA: TGTGCCAGCACCCTAACTTGGGTCAACCGGGGAAGGAACACCGGGGAGCTGTTTTTT; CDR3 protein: CASTLTWVNRGRNTGELFF
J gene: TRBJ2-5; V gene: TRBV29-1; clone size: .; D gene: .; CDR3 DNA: TGCAGCGTTACCCGGACAGGGAGGGAAGAGACCCAGTACTTC; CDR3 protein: CSVTRTGREETQYF
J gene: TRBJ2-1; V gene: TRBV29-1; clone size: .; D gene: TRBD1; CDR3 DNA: TGCAGCGCCTACAGGGGGCCCAATGAGCAGTTCTTC; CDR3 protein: CSAYRGPNEQFF
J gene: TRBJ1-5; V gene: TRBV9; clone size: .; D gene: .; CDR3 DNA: TGTGCCAGCAGTAAACTAGGGAGTCAGCCCCAGCATTTT; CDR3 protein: CASSKLGSQPQHF